This note documents a single T cell receptor (beta chain) sequence. As processed by the authors: How many nucleated cells were present was estimated from reference gene primer amplification. Some clones are missing from TCRdb's copy, which holds only in-frame ones; the method was immunoSEQ multiplex PCR. The V and J calls and the clone size are those of that table, but D and trimming were determined from the DNA. Among roughly 290,000 clones listed, approximately 85% were seen once. The data originate from a study of blood T cell repertoires in COVID-19. Study-level background: Whether acute or convalescent, the COVID-19 samples came from the United States, Italy and Spain. Sample material is recorded as cDNA or gDNA derived from T cells, B-cell-depleted T cells, or PBMCs.

Trimming cost V 2 bases and J 2 bases, with 9 bases left between them. Germline CDR1 and CDR2: ENHRY and SYGVKD. CDR3 length equals 14 residues. A Seattle source enrolled patients during active infection and followed them longitudinally. The origin of this receptor is a human donor with COVID-19, enrolled during active disease. The donor label of this sample is uncertain. Input material: peripheral blood. The chain employs TRBV10-3 and TRBJ1-2; no definite D call. The CDR3 nucleotides read TGTGCCATCAGTGAGGAGGGAATAAACTATGGCTACACCTTC. It is translated as CAISEEGINYGYTF.